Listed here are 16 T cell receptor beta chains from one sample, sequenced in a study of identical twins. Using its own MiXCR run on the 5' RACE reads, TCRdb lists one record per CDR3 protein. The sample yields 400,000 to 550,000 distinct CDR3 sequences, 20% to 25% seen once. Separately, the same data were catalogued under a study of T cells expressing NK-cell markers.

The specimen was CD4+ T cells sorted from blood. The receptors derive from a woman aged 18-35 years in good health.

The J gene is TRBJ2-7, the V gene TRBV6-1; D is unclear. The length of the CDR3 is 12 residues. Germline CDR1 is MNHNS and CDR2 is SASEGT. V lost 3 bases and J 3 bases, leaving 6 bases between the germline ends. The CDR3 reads CASSEPFYEQYF. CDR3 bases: TGTGCCAGCAGTGAGCCGTTCTACGAGCAGTACTTC.

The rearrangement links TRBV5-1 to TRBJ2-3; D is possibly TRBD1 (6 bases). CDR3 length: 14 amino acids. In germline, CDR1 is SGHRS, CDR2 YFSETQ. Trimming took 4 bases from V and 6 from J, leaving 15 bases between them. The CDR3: CASSNRDNRDTQYF. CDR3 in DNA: TGCGCCAGCAGCAACCGGGACAATAGGGATACGCAGTATTTT.

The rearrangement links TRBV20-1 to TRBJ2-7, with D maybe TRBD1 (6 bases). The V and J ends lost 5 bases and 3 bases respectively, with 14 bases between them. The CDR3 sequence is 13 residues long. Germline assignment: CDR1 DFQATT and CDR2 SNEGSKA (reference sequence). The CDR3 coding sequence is TGCAGTGCTTACGCCGACAGGCGCTACGAGCAGTACTTC. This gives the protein CSAYADRRYEQYF.

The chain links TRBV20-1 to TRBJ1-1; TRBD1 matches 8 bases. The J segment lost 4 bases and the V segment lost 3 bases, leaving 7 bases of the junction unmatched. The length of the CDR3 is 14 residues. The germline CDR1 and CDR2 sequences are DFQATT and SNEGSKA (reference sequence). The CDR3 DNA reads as TGCAGTGCTAGCGACTACAGGGGGGGCACTGAAGCTTTCTTT. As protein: CSASDYRGGTEAFF.

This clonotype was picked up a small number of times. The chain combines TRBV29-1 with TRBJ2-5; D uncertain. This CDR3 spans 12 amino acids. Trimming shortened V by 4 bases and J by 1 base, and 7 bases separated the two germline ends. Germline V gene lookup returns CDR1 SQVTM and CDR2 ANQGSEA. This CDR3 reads CSVGQAQETQYF. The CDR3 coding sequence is TGCAGCGTTGGCCAGGCCCAAGAGACCCAGTACTTC.

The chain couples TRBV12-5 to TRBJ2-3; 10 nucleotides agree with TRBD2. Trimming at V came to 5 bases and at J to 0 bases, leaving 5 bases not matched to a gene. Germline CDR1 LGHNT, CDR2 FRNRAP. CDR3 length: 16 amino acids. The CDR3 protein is CASGRPSGRSTDTQYF. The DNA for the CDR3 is TGTGCTAGTGGTCGACCTAGCGGGAGAAGCACAGATACGCAGTATTTT. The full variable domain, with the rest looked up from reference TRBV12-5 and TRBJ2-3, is DARVTQTPRHKVTEMGQEVTMRCQPILGHNTVFWYRQTMMQGLELLAYFRNRAPLDDSGMPKDRFSAEMPDATLATLKIQPSEPRDSAVYFCASGRPSGRSTDTQYFGPGTRLTVL.

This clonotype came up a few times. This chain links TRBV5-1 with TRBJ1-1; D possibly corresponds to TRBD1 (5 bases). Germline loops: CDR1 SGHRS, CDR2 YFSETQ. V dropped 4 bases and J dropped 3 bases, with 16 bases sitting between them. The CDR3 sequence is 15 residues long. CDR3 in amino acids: CASSPYRSADTEAFF. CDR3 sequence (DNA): TGCGCCAGCAGCCCGTACAGGTCAGCGGACACTGAAGCTTTCTTT.

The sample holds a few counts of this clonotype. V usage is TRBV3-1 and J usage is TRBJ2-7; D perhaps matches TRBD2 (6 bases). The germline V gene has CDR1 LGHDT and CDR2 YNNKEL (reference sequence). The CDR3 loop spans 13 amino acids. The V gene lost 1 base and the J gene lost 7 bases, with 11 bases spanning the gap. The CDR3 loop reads CASSQGTGREQYF. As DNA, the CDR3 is TGTGCCAGCAGCCAAGGGACGGGGAGGGAGCAGTACTTC.

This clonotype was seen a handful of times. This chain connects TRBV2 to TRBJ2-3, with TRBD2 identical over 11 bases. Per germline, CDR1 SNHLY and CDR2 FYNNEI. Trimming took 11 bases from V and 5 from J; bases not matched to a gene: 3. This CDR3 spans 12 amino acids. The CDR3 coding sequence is TGTGCCCACGGGACTAGCGGAGATACGCAGTATTTT. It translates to CAHGTSGDTQYF.

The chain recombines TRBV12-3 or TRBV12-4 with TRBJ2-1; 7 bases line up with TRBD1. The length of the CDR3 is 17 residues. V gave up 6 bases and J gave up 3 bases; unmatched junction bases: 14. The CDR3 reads CASRTTSRGRSYNEQFF. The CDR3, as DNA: TGTGCCAGCAGGACGACTTCTAGGGGGCGAAGCTACAATGAGCAGTTCTTC.

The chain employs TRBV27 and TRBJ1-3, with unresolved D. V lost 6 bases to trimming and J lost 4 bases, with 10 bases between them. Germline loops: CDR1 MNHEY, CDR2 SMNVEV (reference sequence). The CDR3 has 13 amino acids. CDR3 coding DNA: TGTGCCAGCAGAAAGGGTCCAGGAAACACCATATATTTT. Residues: CASRKGPGNTIYF.

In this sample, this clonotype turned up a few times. This CDR3 reads CASTPGTGMGEQYF. The CDR3 DNA reads as TGTGCCAGCACCCCCGGGACAGGGATGGGCGAGCAGTACTTC. The rearrangement joins TRBV5-6 to TRBJ2-7, with TRBD1 identical over 9 bases. With V trimmed by 6 bases and J by 6 bases, 10 bases remained unmatched. The germline V gene has CDR1 SGHDT and CDR2 YYEEEE. The CDR3 contains 14 residues.

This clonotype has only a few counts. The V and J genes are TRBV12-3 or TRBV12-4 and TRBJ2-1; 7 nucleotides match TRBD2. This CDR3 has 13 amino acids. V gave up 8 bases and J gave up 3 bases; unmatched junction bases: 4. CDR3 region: CASRLADYNEQFF. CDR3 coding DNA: TGTGCCAGCCGGCTAGCGGACTACAATGAGCAGTTCTTC.

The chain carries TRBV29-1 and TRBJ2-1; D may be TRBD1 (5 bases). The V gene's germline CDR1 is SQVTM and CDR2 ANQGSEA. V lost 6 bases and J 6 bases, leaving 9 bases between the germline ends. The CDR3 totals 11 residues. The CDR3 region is CSVLRGNEQFF. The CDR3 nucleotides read TGCAGCGTCTTAAGGGGCAATGAGCAGTTCTTC.

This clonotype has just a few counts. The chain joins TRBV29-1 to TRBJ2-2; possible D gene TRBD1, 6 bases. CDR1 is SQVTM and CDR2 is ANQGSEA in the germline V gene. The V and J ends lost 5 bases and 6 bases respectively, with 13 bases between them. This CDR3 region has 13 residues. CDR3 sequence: CSVWQGHSGELFF. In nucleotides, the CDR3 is TGCAGCGTTTGGCAGGGGCATTCCGGGGAGCTGTTTTTT.

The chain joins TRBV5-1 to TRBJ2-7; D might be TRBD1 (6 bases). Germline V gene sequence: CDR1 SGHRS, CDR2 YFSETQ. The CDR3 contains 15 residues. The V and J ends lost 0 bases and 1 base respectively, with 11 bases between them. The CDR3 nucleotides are TGCGCCAGCAGCTTGGCAGGGGCAAATTCCTACGAGCAGTACTTC. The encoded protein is CASSLAGANSYEQYF.